These T cell receptor beta chains were read from a single sample in a study of T cells in pancreatic ductal adenocarcinoma. Only in-frame clones appear in the TCRdb table, and some are missing; sequencing was by immunoSEQ multiplex PCR. The sample carries about 16,000 clones, 88% recorded once. Sequencing used PBMCs. The source is a human donor with pancreatic ductal adenocarcinoma. Each CDR3 is given without its conserved first and last residue.

J	V	CDR3
TRBJ1-1	TRBV2	ASSEALQGWEAF
TRBJ2-5	TRBV20-1	SARDRETQY
TRBJ1-4	TRBV7-9	ASTMEGKLF
TRBJ2-5	TRBV19	ASSLGTSGVQETQY
TRBJ1-1	TRBV11-1	ASSPSPGTGRRTEAF
TRBJ1-2	TRBV6-5	ASSPGDIYGYT
TRBJ1-5	TRBV11-3	ASSLETGAAQH
TRBJ1-4	TRBV16	ASSVQGRKLF
TRBJ1-1	TRBV6-5	ASSYSSMDTEAF
TRBJ2-1	TRBV5-6	ASSLFSGGYNEQF
TRBJ2-5	TRBV9	ASSVGGSGGVETQY
TRBJ2-1	TRBV7-2	ASSLGTSGGAGQF
TRBJ2-3	TRBV5-1	ASNRDRITDTQY
TRBJ2-7	TRBV6-6	ASSYSGQGPYEQY
TRBJ1-5	TRBV7-6	ASSLSGGNQPQH
TRBJ1-1	TRBV6-6	ASSYSGGNTEAF
TRBJ1-5	TRBV9	ASSVGNQPQH
TRBJ1-1	TRBV5-5	ASSLAQGSTEAF
TRBJ1-2	TRBV2	ASSVQSYGYT
TRBJ1-1	TRBV2	ASRGDTKGTEAF
TRBJ2-1	TRBV21-1	APRARGGLPYNEQF
TRBJ2-7	TRBV29-1	SVRGTSGGAGEQY
TRBJ1-5	TRBV5-1	ASSSTGGGGQPQH
TRBJ1-2	TRBV28	ASSFGWDRDDAGT
TRBJ1-1	TRBV7-2	ASSLRQGTEAF
TRBJ2-1	TRBV7-2	ASSLRLAENNEQF
TRBJ1-3	TRBV18	ASSPRGDRHSGNTIY
TRBJ2-7	TRBV7-3	ASSLGGGDSYEQY
TRBJ2-2	TRBV7-2	ASSLSRGAGELF